These 5 T cell receptor beta chains originate from one sample sequenced in a study of PD-L1 blockade in urothelial cancer. Generated by immunoSEQ multiplex PCR, the TCRdb table keeps only in-frame clones and is missing some. The data show about 120,000 clones, 75% to 90% seen once. As to time point: peripheral blood 6 weeks after treatment start. The starting material was PBMCs, obtained around atezolizumab (anti-PD-L1) treatment. The receptor set was obtained from a man aged 55 to 70 with urothelial cancer.

CDR3 coding DNA: TGTGCCTGGAGCCATACTATGGGTCAAGGGCGGGGTTGGTCCTACGAGCAGTACTTC. It is translated as CAWSHTMGQGRGWSYEQYF. The J gene is TRBJ2-7, the V gene TRBV30, with D perhaps matching TRBD2 (6 bases). This CDR3 is 19 amino acids long. V lost 3 bases and J lost 1, with 28 bases in between. Germline V gene sequence: CDR1 GTSNPN, CDR2 SVGIG (reference sequence).

The chain has TRBV6-5 and TRBJ1-2, with a weak D call TRBD1 (6 bases). The CDR3 totals 11 residues. The germline V gene encodes CDR1 MNHEY and CDR2 SVGAGI. Trimming removed 4 bases at V and 8 bases at J, with 8 bases between. Written as DNA, the CDR3 is TGTGCCAGCAGTTTCAGGGGCGGCTACACCTTC. It yields the protein CASSFRGGYTF.

This sequence joins TRBV9 and TRBJ2-1; tentative D call: TRBD1 (5 bases). Trimming shortened V by 2 bases and J by 6 bases, and 12 bases separated the two germline ends. Germline CDR1 and CDR2: SGDLS and YYNGEE. The CDR3 runs to 14 residues. The CDR3 nucleotides read TGTGCCAGCAGCGTCAGGGCAAGTCTCAATGAGCAGTTCTTC. This translates into CASSVRASLNEQFF.

V gene TRBV15 combines with J gene TRBJ2-1, with TRBD1 matching 8 bases. The CDR3 totals 14 residues. CDR1 and CDR2 (germline): LNHNV, YYDKDF (reference sequence). The J segment lost 6 bases and the V segment lost 8 bases, leaving 9 bases of the junction unmatched. DNA for the CDR3: TGTGCCACCGTCGACCGGGACAGGTCCAATGAGCAGTTCTTC. Its translation: CATVDRDRSNEQFF. The whole variable domain, remainder taken from reference TRBV15 and TRBJ2-1, is DAMVIQNPRYQVTQFGKPVTLSCSQTLNHNVMYWYQQKSSQAPKLLFHYYDKDFNNEADTPDNFQSRRPNTSFCFLDIRSPGLGDTAMYLCATVDRDRSNEQFFGPGTRLTVL.

The chain carries TRBV15 and TRBJ2-1; 14 bases match TRBD2. The CDR3 covers 18 residues. The V gene's germline CDR1 is LNHNV and CDR2 YYDKDF (reference sequence). The V segment lost 0 bases and the J segment 7 bases; nucleotides outside the gene matches: 8. In DNA, the CDR3 is TGTGCCACCAGCAGAGATGGGGCCTGGACTAGCGGGAGGAATGAGCAGTTCTTC. Protein product: CATSRDGAWTSGRNEQFF.